This entry concerns a single TCR beta chain. Its antigen remains unidentified. Base qualities are not recorded, but no much larger clone differs from it by a single base. A FACSAria II was used to sort memory CD4+ T cells, defined as single viable CD3+CD4+CD8-CD45RO+ cells. CMV serostatus was determined using a Roche Elecsys assay that detects serum IgG against CMV pp150, pp28, p38 and p52. Once the samples were thawed, total CD4+ T cells were enriched through positive selection using CD4 magnetic microbeads. The samples came from a different study that was designed specifically to examine the CD4+ T cell memory repertoire. Following standard operating procedures, peripheral blood mononuclear cells were isolated and cryopreserved, while serum was kept at -80 degrees C. CD3-PerCP (BW264/56), CD4-APC (RPA-T4), CD45RO-PE (UCHT1) and CD8-Pacific Orange (3B5) antibodies were used for staining, and non-viable cells were excluded with Sytox blue.

This sample was taken from a study of memory CD4+ T cells and cytomegalovirus serostatus (dated by TCRdb to the late 2010s). A note on the overall study: The cohort included around 35 healthy adults from Belgium, of whom 9 were CMV seropositive and about 24 were CMV seronegative. CD4+ memory TCRbeta repertoires of a Belgian cohort with known cytomegalovirus serostatus were sequenced in order to replicate a published TCR-based CMV serostatus classifier. Overall study results and their limits: On the Belgian cohort, the classifier built on the original framework reached a median bootstrapped AUC of approximately 0.95, with a 95% CI of 0.76-1.00. For predicting CMV serostatus, the median bootstrapped AUC was about 0.95 using the original framework and 0.91 using a US-trained random forest. Among the roughly 160 previously reported CMV-associated TCRbeta sequences, about 71 showed up in the CD4+ memory repertoires, with each one found in between one and five individuals. Only CD4+CD45RO+ memory cells were sequenced, in contrast to the original study, in which naive and memory CD4+ and CD8+ populations were covered. The results were interpreted as suggesting that the CMV-associated TCR signature is largely present in the CD4+ memory repertoire.

The CDR3 holds 17 amino acids from the cysteine to the phenylalanine. The only DNA kept is the CDR3, 51 bases in frame from the first base. V is shortened by 4 bases, J by 8 bases, and the region joining them spans 24 bases. CDR1 and CDR2, looked up from the germline V gene, are SGHRS and YFSETQ. Genomic DNA was extracted from sorted cells with the Quick-DNA Microprep Kit. TCRbeta DNA was amplified with the immunoSEQ hsTCRbeta kit following the manufacturer's protocol. TCRbeta libraries were sequenced on an Illumina MiSeq instrument. For the original study's pipeline: After out-of-frame sequences were removed, some 2.1 million distinct TCRbeta sequences remained, averaging about 66,813 per individual. Each individual was scored according to the count of approximately 170 previously reported CMV-associated TCRbeta sequences and the total productive distinct TCRbeta count. A beta-binomial model was reimplemented in Python, and random forests from scikit-learn, run with default parameters, were trained on data from the US cohort. Classifier performance on the Belgian cohort was summarized as median AUC with percentile confidence intervals over 10,000 bootstrap iterations. The source is immuneACCESS, and TCRdb retained only in-frame sequences with V and J called. Part of the clones is not carried over; for the studies checked, unresolved V genes explain less than half of this, and the remainder is unexplained. V, J and clone size are taken as reported in that table, and D and trimming were inferred from the DNA itself. Present in this sample are approximately 40,000 clones, over 70% of which were seen just once. Approximately 0.55% of the sample belongs to the ten largest clones.

Input material: memory CD4+ T cells from blood. Rearrangement joined TRBV5-1 to TRBJ2-2, with the identity of the D gene unclear. The clonotype comes from an adult in good health and CMV-seronegative. The CDR3 region: CASSQSLRQVPPGELFF. The nucleotide sequence is given as TGCGCCAGCAGCCAATCCCTCCGTCAGGTACCACCGGGGGAGCTGTTTTTT.